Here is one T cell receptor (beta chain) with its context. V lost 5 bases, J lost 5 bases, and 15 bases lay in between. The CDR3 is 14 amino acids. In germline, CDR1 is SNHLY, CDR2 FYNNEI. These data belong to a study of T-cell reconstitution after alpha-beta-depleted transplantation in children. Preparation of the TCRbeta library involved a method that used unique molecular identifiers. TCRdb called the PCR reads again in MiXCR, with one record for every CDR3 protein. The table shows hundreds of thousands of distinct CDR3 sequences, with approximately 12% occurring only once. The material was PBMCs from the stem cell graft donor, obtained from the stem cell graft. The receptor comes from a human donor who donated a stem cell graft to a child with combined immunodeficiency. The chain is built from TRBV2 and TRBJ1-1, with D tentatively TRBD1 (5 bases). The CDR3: CASSMKGRRTEAFF. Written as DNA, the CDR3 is TGTGCCAGCAGTATGAAGGGGCGGAGGACTGAAGCTTTCTTT.